Listed below are T cell receptor beta chains from one sample, sequenced in a study of blood T cell repertoires in COVID-19. Clones were sequenced by immunoSEQ multiplex PCR, and TCRdb holds only the in-frame ones, with some missing. This sample has some 110,000 clones, with 82% found just once. Input material: peripheral blood. These receptors all stem from a woman in her seventies with acute or convalescent COVID-19. Each CDR3 is given with its conserved first and last residue. The order of the fields is CDR3 length, D gene, V gene, J gene, clone size, CDR3 DNA, CDR3 protein. A D gene is named only where the DNA matches it firmly. Rows give clone size only sometimes, using once, few, many, or a class for an expanded clone.

20,TRBD2,TRBV3-1/TRBV3-2,TRBJ2-1,-,TGTGCCAGCAGCCAAGATTCGGTAACTAGCGGGGGGGCCTCTTACAATGAGCAGTTCTTC,CASSQDSVTSGGASYNEQFF
20,TRBD1,TRBV9,TRBJ2-6,-,TGTGCCAGCAGCGGAACCTCGTCGGGGACAGGGTCCTCTGGGGCCAACGTCCTGACTTTC,CASSGTSSGTGSSGANVLTF
15,-,TRBV14,TRBJ2-1,-,TGTGCCAGCAGCCAAGCATTCGGTTCCTACAATGAGCAGTTCTTC,CASSQAFGSYNEQFF
15,TRBD2,TRBV6-6,TRBJ2-7,-,TGTGCCAGCAGTCCAGCGGGGGGGATCTCCTACGAGCAGTACTTC,CASSPAGGISYEQYF
11,-,TRBV20-1,TRBJ1-2,-,TGCAGTGCTAGAGCCGGGGTTGGCTACACCTTC,CSARAGVGYTF
15,TRBD2,TRBV5-4,TRBJ2-5,-,TGTGCCAGCAGCTTAGCCGCGGGGGGTAGAGAGACCCAGTACTTC,CASSLAAGGRETQYF
13,-,TRBV3-1/TRBV3-2,TRBJ1-5,once,TGTGCCAGCAGCTACAGCAGGAATCAGCCCCAGCATTTT,CASSYSRNQPQHF
15,TRBD2,TRBV30,TRBJ2-1,-,TGTGCCTGGAGTAAGCTAGCGGGGGTCTACAATGAGCAGTTCTTC,CAWSKLAGVYNEQFF
15,TRBD1,TRBV5-6,TRBJ1-1,-,TGTGCCAGCAGCGGTGACAGGGGGCGGAACACTGAAGCTTTCTTT,CASSGDRGRNTEAFF
14,-,TRBV6-1,TRBJ1-1,-,TGTGCCAGCAGTGAAGCGTCTTCTGGCGGTGAAGCTTTCTTT,CASSEASSGGEAFF
13,-,TRBV7-9,TRBJ1-3,few,TGTGCCAGCAACAGGGTCTCTGGAAACACCATATATTTT,CASNRVSGNTIYF
12,-,TRBV19,TRBJ2-2,-,TGTGCCAGTAGTGTGGGGCCCGGGGAGCTGTTTTTT,CASSVGPGELFF
12,-,TRBV6-5,TRBJ1-1,-,TGTGCCAGCAGTTCAGGGGACACTGAAGCTTTCTTT,CASSSGDTEAFF
15,-,TRBV6-5,TRBJ1-3,-,TGTGCCAGCAGTTACTCGACAGCATCTGGAAACACCATATATTTT,CASSYSTASGNTIYF
15,TRBD1,TRBV7-2,TRBJ2-7,few,TGTGCCAGCAGCACTACCGGGACAGGGGGCTACGAGCAGTACTTC,CASSTTGTGGYEQYF
14,-,TRBV14,TRBJ2-5,-,TGTGCCAGCAGCCAAGACCGGGCCCCGGGGGCCCAGTACTTC,CASSQDRAPGAQYF
13,-,TRBV18,TRBJ1-1,-,TGTGCCAGCTCCCTACCCTCCCACACTGAAGCTTTCTTT,CASSLPSHTEAFF
13,TRBD1,TRBV6-5,TRBJ2-5,-,TGTGCCAGCAGTACGGGACAGAGAAGGACCCAGTACTTC,CASSTGQRRTQYF
12,-,TRBV5-5,TRBJ1-1,once,TGTGCCAGCAGCTTACAGTCCACTGAAGCTTTCTTT,CASSLQSTEAFF
12,-,TRBV10-3,TRBJ1-1,-,TGTGCCATCAGTGAGGGAGGGCCTGAAGCTTTCTTT,CAISEGGPEAFF
14,-,TRBV7-8,TRBJ2-7,-,TGTGCCAGCAGCTTAACCAGGCACGCTTACGAGCAGTACTTC,CASSLTRHAYEQYF
14,-,TRBV7-9,TRBJ1-1,-,TGTGCCAGCAGCAAGGACACCGGCAACACTGAAGCTTTCTTT,CASSKDTGNTEAFF
15,TRBD1,TRBV2,TRBJ1-6,once,TGTGCCAGCATCCGGGACAGGAGCGTTGATTCACCCCTCCACTTT,CASIRDRSVDSPLHF
13,-,TRBV14,TRBJ2-1,once,TGTGCCAGCAGCCAAGATTTGTACAGTGAGCAGTTCTTC,CASSQDLYSEQFF
15,TRBD1,TRBV6-5,TRBJ2-7,once,TGTGCCAGCAGTTACTCGACAGGGGGTCCGTACGAGCAGTACTTC,CASSYSTGGPYEQYF
14,-,TRBV19,TRBJ2-1,-,TGTGCCAGTAGTATAGATCTAAGTTGGAATGAGCAGTTCTTC,CASSIDLSWNEQFF
14,TRBD1,TRBV5-4,TRBJ2-2,-,TGTGCCAGCAGCTCGGGACAGTTCACCGGGGAGCTGTTTTTT,CASSSGQFTGELFF
14,TRBD2,TRBV5-1,TRBJ2-5,-,TGCGCCAGCAGCATGACTAGCGATGGGGAGACCCAGTACTTC,CASSMTSDGETQYF
18,-,TRBV10-3,TRBJ1-2,-,TGTGCCATCAGTGAGAGCAAGGGAGGGGTTGGAGCTAACTATGGCTACACCTTC,CAISESKGGVGANYGYTF
14,-,TRBV2,TRBJ1-1,-,TGTGCCAGCTATTCAGAAATCTTGAACACTGAAGCTTTCTTT,CASYSEILNTEAFF
16,TRBD1,TRBV5-4,TRBJ2-2,-,TGTGCCAGCAGCTTGGCCGTTACAGGGGTTTCCGGGGAGCTGTTTTTT,CASSLAVTGVSGELFF
14,-,TRBV6-5,TRBJ1-2,-,TGTGCCAGCAGTTACTCCCAGGGAACGGCGGGCTACACCTTC,CASSYSQGTAGYTF
15,-,TRBV7-2,TRBJ2-1,once,TGTGCCAGCAGCTTGACAATCGGGAACGGACATGAGCAGTTCTTC,CASSLTIGNGHEQFF
16,TRBD1,TRBV18,TRBJ1-2,-,TGTGCCAGCTCACCTGCCTGGGACAGGGGGAACTATGGCTACACCTTC,CASSPAWDRGNYGYTF
15,TRBD1,TRBV10-3,TRBJ1-4,few,TGTGCCATCAGTGACGGTGGCACAGGGGACGAAAAACTGTTTTTT,CAISDGGTGDEKLFF
15,TRBD1,TRBV2,TRBJ1-1,-,TGTGCCAGCACCAAAGACAGGGAAAAGAACACTGAAGCTTTCTTT,CASTKDREKNTEAFF
15,-,TRBV2,TRBJ1-5,-,TGTGCCAGCAGTGAAAGACATATCGGCAATCAGCCCCAGCATTTT,CASSERHIGNQPQHF
14,-,TRBV29-1,TRBJ2-1,few,TGCAGCTTGGGGCAGTCGAGCTCCTACAATGAGCAGTTCTTC,CSLGQSSSYNEQFF
16,TRBD2,TRBV2,TRBJ2-2,-,TGTGCCAGCAGGAAACTAGCGGGGACGAACACCGGGGAGCTGTTTTTT,CASRKLAGTNTGELFF
15,TRBD1,TRBV4-3,TRBJ1-2,-,TGCGCCAGCAGCCGCGGGACAGATGGCTTCTATGGCTACACCTTC,CASSRGTDGFYGYTF
14,-,TRBV3-1/TRBV3-2,TRBJ1-6,-,TGTGCCAGCAGCCACGGACTTCTTAATTCACCCCTCCACTTT,CASSHGLLNSPLHF